One sample yielded the 9 T cell receptor beta chains listed below, sequenced in a study of blood T cell repertoires in COVID-19. The assay was immunoSEQ multiplex PCR, and TCRdb's table has in-frame clones only and misses some. The sample has some 150,000 clones, over 60% seen once. Sequences were obtained from peripheral blood. The receptors derive from a woman between 50 and 59 years old with active or convalescent COVID-19.

The rearrangement links TRBV27 to TRBJ2-1; 9 bases fit TRBD2. Looked up from germline, CDR1 is MNHEY and CDR2 is SMNVEV (reference sequence). The CDR3 covers 15 residues. V lost 7 bases and J lost 6; bases outside the gene matches: 10. CDR3: CASNEVAGEFNEQFF. In nucleotides, the CDR3 is TGTGCCAGCAATGAAGTAGCGGGGGAATTCAATGAGCAGTTCTTC.

This clone was seen a few times. This rearrangement joins TRBV9 to TRBJ1-4, with 7 bases identical to TRBD1. This CDR3 has 15 amino acids. The germline CDR1 and CDR2 sequences are SGDLS and YYNGEE. V lost 4 bases, J lost 6 bases, and 9 bases stayed unmatched. This CDR3 reads CASSLSGTVHEKLFF. DNA for the CDR3: TGTGCCAGCAGCTTATCCGGGACAGTTCATGAAAAACTGTTTTTT.

This sequence joins TRBV5-1 and TRBJ2-2; 12 nucleotides agree with TRBD1. Germline lookup yields CDR1 SGHRS and CDR2 YFSETQ. The CDR3 is 15 amino acids. V lost 5 bases and J lost 4; bases outside the gene matches: 3. The CDR3: CASRGTGGGTGELFF. The CDR3 DNA sequence: TGCGCCAGCAGAGGGACAGGGGGCGGCACCGGGGAGCTGTTTTTT. Full variable domain (missing parts from reference TRBV5-1 and TRBJ2-2): KAGVTQTPRYLIKTRGQQVTLSCSPISGHRSVSWYQQTPGQGLQFLFEYFSETQRNKGNFPGRFSGRQFSNSRSEMNVSTLELGDSALYLCASRGTGGGTGELFFGEGSRLTVL.

This clone came up a few times. The chain joins TRBV2 to TRBJ2-2, with 9 positions matching TRBD1. CDR1 and CDR2 from the germline V gene are SNHLY and FYNNEI. This CDR3 comprises 14 residues. J gave up 5 bases and V 6 bases, and 4 bases lay outside the gene matches. The CDR3 spells CASSIDRGTGELFF. CDR3 DNA sequence: TGTGCCAGCAGCATCGACAGGGGGACCGGGGAGCTGTTTTTT. Variable domain in full (rest from reference TRBV2 and TRBJ2-2): EPEVTQTPSHQVTQMGQEVILRCVPISNHLYFYWYRQILGQKVEFLVSFYNNEISEKSEIFDDQFSVERPDGSNFTLKIRSTKLEDSAMYFCASSIDRGTGELFFGEGSRLTVL.

This rearrangement joins TRBV29-1 to TRBJ2-7, with a possible D match to TRBD1 (6 bases). The CDR3 loop spans 14 amino acids. V shed 3 bases and J shed 2 bases, with 14 bases lying between them. Germline CDR1 is SQVTM and CDR2 is ANQGSEA. The CDR3 nucleotides are TGCAGCGTTGATCAAAGGGGGAGCCCCTACGAGCAGTACTTC. It specifies CSVDQRGSPYEQYF.

The chain has TRBV4-2 and TRBJ1-4, with D hard to call. The CDR3 runs 14 residues. V was cut by 2 bases and J by 0 bases, with 4 bases left in between. Germline CDR1 and CDR2: LGHNA and YNFKEQ. CDR3 sequence reads: CASSQQTTNEKLFF. The CDR3 region has the DNA TGTGCCAGCAGCCAACAGACAACTAATGAAAAACTGTTTTTT.

The gene calls are TRBV15 and TRBJ2-5; D is unresolved. Germline CDR1 LNHNV, CDR2 YYDKDF (reference sequence). With 0 bases removed from V and 4 bases from J, the gap between germline ends came to 3 bases. There are 12 residues in the CDR3. CDR3 DNA: TGTGCCACCAGCAGAGATAGAGAGACCCAGTACTTC. Translation: CATSRDRETQYF.

This chain connects TRBV25-1 to TRBJ2-5; tentatively, D is TRBD1 (6 bases). Germline CDR1 and CDR2: MGHDK and SYGVNS. V was clipped by 8 bases and J by 3 bases, with 13 bases between them. The CDR3 runs 13 residues. CDR3 bases: TGTGCCAGCGATCAACAGGGTGAAGAGACCCAGTACTTC. Translated, it gives CASDQQGEETQYF.

The chain employs TRBV15 and TRBJ2-2; D remains unclear. In germline, CDR1 is LNHNV, CDR2 YYDKDF (reference sequence). V was clipped by 1 base and J by 2 bases, with 11 bases between them. This CDR3 comprises 16 residues. The CDR3 nucleotides read TGTGCCACCAGCAGAGTAAATATCTATAACACCGGGGAGCTGTTTTTT. It is translated as CATSRVNIYNTGELFF.